This T cell receptor beta chain originates from a study of human T cells and chemical hapten exposure. In the study overall: The study enrolled mostly female patients with alopecia areata, totalis or universalis.

Study conclusions and caveats: Those TCRs sitting above 1 in 1000 frequency stayed the same with DPC sensitization.

Each CDR3 protein is one row after TCRdb ran MiXCR on the RACE reads. The sample includes about 74,000 distinct CDR3 sequences, approximately 35% of them seen just once. Time point described: patch test 1, 2 weeks after DPC sensitization. The treatment is: therapeutic diphenylcyclopropenone sensitization with weekly scalp DPC. Prior to each patch test being applied, blood was drawn. Points on this clonotype: Its antigen is currently unknown.

Sequencing was performed on whole blood, taken in connection with sensitization to the hapten diphenylcyclopropenone (DPC). This TCR was recovered from a man aged 35-49 years with alopecia areata. Some clones in this sample may be carry-over from other donors' samples.

The CDR3 protein is CASSSEEPGYEQYF. The DNA of the CDR3 is TGTGCCAGCAGTTCGGAGGAGCCGGGATACGAGCAGTACTTC. The rearrangement links TRBV7-9 to TRBJ2-7, with D perhaps TRBD2 (5 bases). Per germline, CDR1 SEHNR and CDR2 FQNEAQ (reference sequence). Deletions cut 6 bases from V and 4 bases from J, with 16 bases between. The CDR3 runs to 14 residues. The full variable domain, its missing parts supplied by reference TRBV7-9 and TRBJ2-7, is DTGVSQNPRHKITKRGQNVTFRCDPISEHNRLYWYRQTLGQGPEFLTYFQNEAQLEKSRLLSDRFSAERPKGSFSTLEIQRTEQGDSAMYLCASSSEEPGYEQYFGPGTRLTVT.